This TCR beta chain was sequenced for a study of regulatory T cells in long-lasting Graves disease. This CDR3 contains 18 residues. V shed 6 bases and J 8 bases; nucleotides not matched to a gene: 15. Germline CDR1 is MDHEN and CDR2 is SYDVKM. Regarding the study as a whole: Among persistent patients, a larger number of public clonotypes were shared (around 3,000) than among newly diagnosed patients (about 970).

This clonotype was found many times. The antigen remains unidentified. In building TCR beta libraries, iRepertoire HTBI primers were used together with Arm-PCR of CDR3 regions. One entry per CDR3 protein, called by TCRdb with MiXCR from the multiplex PCR reads. The data contain about 530,000 distinct CDR3 sequences, about 16% of them singletons. Time point specified: newly diagnosed GD, antithyroid drugs for less than 3 months. From RNA extracted from PBMCs, the TCR library was made. These data are also associated with another study on T cells in Graves' hyperthyroidism and ophthalmopathy. This second study notes: Each patient was aged 18 to 65 and had newly diagnosed hyperthyroidism of under 2 months' duration.

This sample comprised peripheral blood mononuclear cells (PBMCs), obtained at new diagnosis, from a patient treated with antithyroid drugs. The chain couples TRBV28 to TRBJ2-1; 14 nucleotides line up with TRBD2. The TCR comes from a woman aged 35-60 years with Graves disease. DNA for the CDR3: TGTGCCAGCAGGTCCGGGACTAGCGGGGGAAAATATTTGGATGAGCAGTTCTTC. It encodes CASRSGTSGGKYLDEQFF.